This T cell receptor (beta chain) was captured in a study of CD8 T cell repertoires and HIV-1 epitope variants. The wider study: Each of Twenty-five Gag and Nef epitope peptides stimulated a separate culture. Epitopes were three Gag families plus Nef HW9 and YT9.

This clone came up once. Antigen: not known. Study findings and constraints: About nine TCR beta clonotypes were antigen-specific, roughly 6 apparently recognizing autologous or escape variants.

Survey-depth immunoSEQ sequencing covered TCR beta CDR3 regions. Here immunoSEQ multiplex PCR was the method, and the copy in TCRdb shows in-frame clones only, minus some. Counted here are thousands of clones, around 66% occurring once; the ten biggest clones make up around 43%. The germline gives CDR1 SGHVS, CDR2 FQNEAQ. Trimming shortened V by 3 bases and J by 4 bases, and 16 bases separated the two germline ends. CDR3 length equals 15 residues. The sample taken for sequencing was cultured CD8+ T cells derived from PBMCs. The chain links TRBV7-8 to TRBJ2-7, with D perhaps being TRBD1 or TRBD2 (6 bases each). This TCR was sampled from a male donor with HIV. CDR3 DNA: TGTGCCAGCAGCTTTATGGGGGGCGCTGGTTACGAGCAGTACTTC. Its protein product is CASSFMGGAGYEQYF.